This paragraph covers one T cell receptor (beta chain) sequence. The antigen is undetermined. These data are taken from a study of shared clonotypes between healthy human individuals. Points from the study as a whole: Lower generation probabilities were found for non-shared clonotypes than for those shared by all four donors.

TCRdb's copy holds only in-frame clones and misses some; the assay was immunoSEQ multiplex PCR. The sample has roughly 400,000 clones, 90% to 97% seen once; the top ten hold approximately 0.32%. The V and J ends lost 6 bases and 3 bases respectively, with 5 bases between them. Looked up from germline, CDR1 is SEHNR and CDR2 is FQNEAQ (reference sequence). The CDR3 spans 12 residues. The sequencing sample was made of memory CD8+ T cells sorted from blood. Subset: CD45RO+ cells pooled with CCR7-negative TemRA cells. The sequence derives from a man aged 25-40 years in good health. The V and J genes are TRBV7-9 and TRBJ2-2; a possible D gene is TRBD1 (5 bases). The CDR3 reads CASRQDTGELFF. CDR3 sequence (DNA): TGTGCCAGCAGACAGGACACCGGGGAGCTGTTTTTT.